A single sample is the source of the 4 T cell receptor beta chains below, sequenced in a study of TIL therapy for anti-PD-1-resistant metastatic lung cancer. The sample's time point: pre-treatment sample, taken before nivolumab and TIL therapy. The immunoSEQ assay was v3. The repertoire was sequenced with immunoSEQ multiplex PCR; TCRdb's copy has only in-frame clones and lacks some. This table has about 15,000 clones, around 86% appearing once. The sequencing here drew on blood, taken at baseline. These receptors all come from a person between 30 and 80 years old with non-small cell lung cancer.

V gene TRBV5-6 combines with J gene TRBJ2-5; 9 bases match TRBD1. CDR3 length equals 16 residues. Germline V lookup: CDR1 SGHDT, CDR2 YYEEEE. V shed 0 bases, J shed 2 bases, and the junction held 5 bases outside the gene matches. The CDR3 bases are TGTGCCAGCAGCTTGGTGACAGGGGGTACTCAAGAGACCCAGTACTTC. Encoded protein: CASSLVTGGTQETQYF.

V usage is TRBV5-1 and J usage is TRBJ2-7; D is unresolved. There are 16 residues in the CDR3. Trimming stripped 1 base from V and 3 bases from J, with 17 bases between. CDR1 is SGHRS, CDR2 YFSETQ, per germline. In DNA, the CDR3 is TGCGCCAGCAGCTTGCTCATCTCGAGTTTAAGCTACGAGCAGTACTTC. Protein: CASSLLISSLSYEQYF.

In nucleotides, the CDR3 is TGTGCCAGCAGCCAAGATGGGAGGATGAATTCACCCCTCCACTTT. Translated: CASSQDGRMNSPLHF. The genes are TRBV14 and TRBJ1-6, with unresolved D. The CDR3 consists of 15 residues. Germline V lookup: CDR1 SGHDN, CDR2 FVKESK. V shed 0 bases and J shed 7 bases, with 10 bases lying between them.

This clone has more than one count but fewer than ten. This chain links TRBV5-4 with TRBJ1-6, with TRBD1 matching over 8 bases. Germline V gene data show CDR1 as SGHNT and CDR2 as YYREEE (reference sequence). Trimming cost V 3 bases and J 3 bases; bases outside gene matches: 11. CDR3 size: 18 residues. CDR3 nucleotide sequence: TGTGCCAGCAGCTCCTTGGGACAGGCGGTAAACTATAATTCACCCCTCCACTTT. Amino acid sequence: CASSSLGQAVNYNSPLHF. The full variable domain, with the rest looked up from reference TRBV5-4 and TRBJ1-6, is ETGVTQSPTHLIKTRGQQVTLRCSSQSGHNTVSWYQQALGQGPQFIFQYYREEENGRGNFPPRFSGLQFPNYSSELNVNALELDDSALYLCASSSLGQAVNYNSPLHFGNGTRLTVT.